This T cell receptor (beta chain) was obtained from a study of shared clonotypes between healthy human individuals. The CDR3 is 16 amino acids. The J segment lost 5 bases and the V segment lost 5 bases, leaving 7 bases of the junction unmatched. CDR1 is MNHEY, CDR2 SMNVEV, per germline (reference sequence). Profiling relied on immunoSEQ multiplex PCR, and the TCRdb table lists in-frame clones only, not all of them. The sample lists around 700,000 clones, about 74% seen once, with around 1.6% in the top ten. The genes are TRBV27 and TRBJ2-3, with TRBD2 matching over 13 bases. Material: memory CD4+ T cells sorted from blood. The subset was: CD45RA-negative fraction. The sequence was obtained from a woman aged 25-40 years in good health. In nucleotides, the CDR3 is TGTGCCAGCAGTCCCCGGACTAGCGGGAGTGAAGATACGCAGTATTTT. Residues: CASSPRTSGSEDTQYF.